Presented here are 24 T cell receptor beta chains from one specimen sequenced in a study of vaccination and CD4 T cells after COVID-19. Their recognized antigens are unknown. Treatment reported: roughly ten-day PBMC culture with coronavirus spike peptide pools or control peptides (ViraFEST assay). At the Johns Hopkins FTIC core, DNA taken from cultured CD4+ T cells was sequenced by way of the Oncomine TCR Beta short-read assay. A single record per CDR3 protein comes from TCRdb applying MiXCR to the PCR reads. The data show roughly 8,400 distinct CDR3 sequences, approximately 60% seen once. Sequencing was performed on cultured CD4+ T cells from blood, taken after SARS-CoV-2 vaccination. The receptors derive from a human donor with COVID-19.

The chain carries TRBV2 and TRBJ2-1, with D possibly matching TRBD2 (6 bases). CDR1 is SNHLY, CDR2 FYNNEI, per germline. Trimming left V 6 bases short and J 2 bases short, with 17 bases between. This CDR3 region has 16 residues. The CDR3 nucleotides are TGTGCCAGCAGACGACTTCTTGGCGGGGCCTACAATGAGCAGTTCTTC. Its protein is CASRRLLGGAYNEQFF.

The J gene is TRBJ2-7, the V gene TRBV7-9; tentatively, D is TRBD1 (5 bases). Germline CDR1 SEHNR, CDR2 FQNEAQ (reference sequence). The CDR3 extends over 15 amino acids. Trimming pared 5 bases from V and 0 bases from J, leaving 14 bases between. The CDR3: CASSPKVRVSYEQYF. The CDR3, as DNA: TGTGCCAGCAGCCCGAAAGTCAGGGTCTCCTACGAGCAGTACTTC.

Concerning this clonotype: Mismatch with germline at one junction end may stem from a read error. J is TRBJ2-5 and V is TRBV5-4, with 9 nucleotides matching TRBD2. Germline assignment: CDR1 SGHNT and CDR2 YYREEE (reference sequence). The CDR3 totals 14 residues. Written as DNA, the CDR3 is TGTGCCAGCAGCTCCGGACTAGCGTTGGAGACCCAGCACTTC. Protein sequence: CASSSGLALETQHF. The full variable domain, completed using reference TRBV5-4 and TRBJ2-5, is ETGVTQSPTHLIKTRGQQVTLRCSSQSGHNTVSWYQQALGQGPQFIFQYYREEENGRGNFPPRFSGLQFPNYSSELNVNALELDDSALYLCASSSGLALETQHFGPGTRLLVL.

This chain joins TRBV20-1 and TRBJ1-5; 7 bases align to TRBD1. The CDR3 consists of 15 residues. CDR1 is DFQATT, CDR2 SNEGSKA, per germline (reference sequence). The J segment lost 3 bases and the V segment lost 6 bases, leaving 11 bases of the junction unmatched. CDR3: CSATPGQRFNQPQHF. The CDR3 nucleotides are TGCAGTGCAACACCGGGACAGCGATTCAATCAGCCCCAGCATTTT.

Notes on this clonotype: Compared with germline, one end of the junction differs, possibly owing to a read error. In DNA, the CDR3 is TGTGCCAGCAGCTTAATTCTTGGGGCGCGGGGCTACGCCTTC. Encoded protein: CASSLILGARGYAF. The chain couples TRBV7-2 to TRBJ1-2; a weak D match, TRBD1 (5 bases). The CDR3 sequence is 14 residues long. Per germline, CDR1 SGHTA and CDR2 FQGNSA. The full variable domain, its missing parts supplied by reference TRBV7-2 and TRBJ1-2, is GAGVSQSPSNKVTEKGKDVELRCDPISGHTALYWYRQSLGQGLEFLIYFQGNSAPDKSGLPSDRFSAERTGGSVSTLTIQRTQQEDSAVYLCASSLILGARGYAFGSGTRLTVV.

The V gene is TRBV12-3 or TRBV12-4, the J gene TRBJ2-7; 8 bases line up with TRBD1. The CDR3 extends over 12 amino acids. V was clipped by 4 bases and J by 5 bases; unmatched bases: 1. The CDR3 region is CASSYRGNEQYF. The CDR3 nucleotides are TGTGCCAGCAGTTACAGGGGGAACGAGCAGTACTTC.

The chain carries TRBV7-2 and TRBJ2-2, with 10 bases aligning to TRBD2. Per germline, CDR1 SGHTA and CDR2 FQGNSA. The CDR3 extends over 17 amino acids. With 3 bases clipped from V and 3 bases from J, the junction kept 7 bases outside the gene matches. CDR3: CASSLGAGGPDTGELFF. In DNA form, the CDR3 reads TGTGCCAGCAGCTTGGGAGCGGGGGGGCCCGACACCGGGGAGCTGTTTTTT.

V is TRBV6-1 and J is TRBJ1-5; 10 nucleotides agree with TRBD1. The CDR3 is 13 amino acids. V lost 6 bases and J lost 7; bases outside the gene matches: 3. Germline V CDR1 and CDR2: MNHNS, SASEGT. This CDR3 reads CASSDRGQQPQHF. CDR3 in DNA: TGTGCCAGCAGCGACAGGGGGCAACAGCCCCAGCATTTT.

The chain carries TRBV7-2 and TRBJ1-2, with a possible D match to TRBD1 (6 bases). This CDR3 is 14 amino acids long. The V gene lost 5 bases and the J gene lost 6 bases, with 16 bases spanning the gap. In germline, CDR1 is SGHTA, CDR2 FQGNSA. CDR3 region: CASSPRTGADGYTF. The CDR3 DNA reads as TGTGCCAGCAGCCCCCGGACGGGGGCCGATGGCTACACCTTC.

In DNA, the CDR3 is TGCGCCAGCAGCCCCGACAGGGTGTATGGCTACACCTTC. Protein sequence: CASSPDRVYGYTF. The chain has TRBV4-3 and TRBJ1-2, with TRBD1 matching over 7 bases. The V and J ends lost 4 bases and 5 bases, in that order; junction bases with no gene match: 4. The CDR3 contains 13 residues. Germline loops: CDR1 LGHNA, CDR2 YSLEER.

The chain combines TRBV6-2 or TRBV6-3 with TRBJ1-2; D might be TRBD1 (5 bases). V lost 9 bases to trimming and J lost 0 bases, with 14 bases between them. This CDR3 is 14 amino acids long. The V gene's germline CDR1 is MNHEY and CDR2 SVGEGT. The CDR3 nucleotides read TGTGCCAGTAGACGGGACGGAGCTAACTATGGCTACACCTTC. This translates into CASRRDGANYGYTF.

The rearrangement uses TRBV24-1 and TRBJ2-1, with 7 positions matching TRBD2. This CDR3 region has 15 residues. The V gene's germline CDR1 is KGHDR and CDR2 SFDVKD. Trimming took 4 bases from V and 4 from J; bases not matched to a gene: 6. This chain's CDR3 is CATSEGWGGYNEQFF. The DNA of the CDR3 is TGTGCCACCAGTGAAGGGTGGGGGGGTTACAATGAGCAGTTCTTC.

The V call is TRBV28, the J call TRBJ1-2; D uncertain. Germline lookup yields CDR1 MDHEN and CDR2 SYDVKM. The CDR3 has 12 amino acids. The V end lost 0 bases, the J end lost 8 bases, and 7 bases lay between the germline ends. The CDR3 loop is CASSLWGGGYTF. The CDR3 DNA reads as TGTGCCAGCAGTTTATGGGGCGGAGGCTACACCTTC.

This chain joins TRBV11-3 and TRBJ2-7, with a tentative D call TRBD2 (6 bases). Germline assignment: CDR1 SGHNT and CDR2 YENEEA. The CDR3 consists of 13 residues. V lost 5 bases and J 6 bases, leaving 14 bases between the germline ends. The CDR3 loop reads CASSPRGLGEQYF. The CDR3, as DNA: TGTGCCAGCAGCCCCCGGGGGTTAGGCGAGCAGTACTTC.

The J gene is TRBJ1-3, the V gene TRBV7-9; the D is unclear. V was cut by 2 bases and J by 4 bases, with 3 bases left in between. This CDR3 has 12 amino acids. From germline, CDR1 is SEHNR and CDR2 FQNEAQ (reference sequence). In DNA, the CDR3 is TGTGCCAGCAGCTTACAGGGAAACACCATATATTTT. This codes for CASSLQGNTIYF. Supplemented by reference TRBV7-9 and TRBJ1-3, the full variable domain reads DTGVSQNPRHKITKRGQNVTFRCDPISEHNRLYWYRQTLGQGPEFLTYFQNEAQLEKSRLLSDRFSAERPKGSFSTLEIQRTEQGDSAMYLCASSLQGNTIYFGEGSWLTVV.

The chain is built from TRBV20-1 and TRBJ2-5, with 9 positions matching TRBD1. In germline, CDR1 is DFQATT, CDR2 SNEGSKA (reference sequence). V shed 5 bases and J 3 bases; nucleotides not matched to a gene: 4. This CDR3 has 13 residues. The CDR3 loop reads CSAGDRVKETQYF. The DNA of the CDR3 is TGCAGTGCTGGGGACAGGGTAAAAGAGACCCAGTACTTC.

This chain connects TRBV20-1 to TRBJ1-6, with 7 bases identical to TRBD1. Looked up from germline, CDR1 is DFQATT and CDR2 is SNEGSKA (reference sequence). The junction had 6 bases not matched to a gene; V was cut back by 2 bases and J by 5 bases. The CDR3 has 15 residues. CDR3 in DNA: TGCAGTGCTAGAATACCGGGACAGAATAATTCACCCCTCCACTTT. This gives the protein CSARIPGQNNSPLHF.

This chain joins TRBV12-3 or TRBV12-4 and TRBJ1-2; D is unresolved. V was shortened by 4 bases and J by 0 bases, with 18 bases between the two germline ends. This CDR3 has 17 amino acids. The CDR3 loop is CASSYLLGEGANYGYTF. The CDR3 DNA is TGTGCCAGCAGTTACCTCCTGGGAGAGGGAGCTAACTATGGCTACACCTTC.

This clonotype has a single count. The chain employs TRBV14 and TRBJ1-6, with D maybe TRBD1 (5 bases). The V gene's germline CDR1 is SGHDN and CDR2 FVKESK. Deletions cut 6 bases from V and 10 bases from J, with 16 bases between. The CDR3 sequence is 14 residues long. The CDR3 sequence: CASSRGRTLSPLHF. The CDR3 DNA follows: TGTGCCAGCAGTCGGGGCAGGACTTTGTCACCCCTCCACTTT.

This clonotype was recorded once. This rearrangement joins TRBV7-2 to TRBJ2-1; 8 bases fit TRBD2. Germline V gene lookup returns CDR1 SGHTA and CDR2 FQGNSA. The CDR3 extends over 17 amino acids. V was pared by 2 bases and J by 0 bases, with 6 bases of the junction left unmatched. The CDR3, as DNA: TGTGCCAGCAGCTTAAGAACGGGGGGGGGCTCCTACAATGAGCAGTTCTTC. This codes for CASSLRTGGGSYNEQFF.

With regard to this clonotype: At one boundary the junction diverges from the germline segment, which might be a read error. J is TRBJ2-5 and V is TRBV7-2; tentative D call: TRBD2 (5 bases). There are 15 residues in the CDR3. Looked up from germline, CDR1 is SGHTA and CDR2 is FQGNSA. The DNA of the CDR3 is TGTGCCAGCAGCCTAGCCACAGCGTACCAAGAGACCCAGTACTTC. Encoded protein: CASSLATAYQETQYF. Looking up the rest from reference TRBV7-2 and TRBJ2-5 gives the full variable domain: GAGVSQSPSNKVTEKGKDVELRCDPISGHTALYWYRQSLGQGLEFLIYFQGNSAPDKSGLPSDRFSAERTGGSVSTLTIQRTQQEDSAVYLCASSLATAYQETQYFGPGTRLLVL.

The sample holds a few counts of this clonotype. In DNA form, the CDR3 reads TGTGCCAGCAGCCCGGGTGAGGGACAGGGGTGGCAGCCCCAGCATTTT. Protein sequence: CASSPGEGQGWQPQHF. The genes are TRBV27 and TRBJ1-5; 10 nucleotides line up with TRBD1. Germline CDR1 is MNHEY and CDR2 is SMNVEV (reference sequence). The length of the CDR3 is 16 residues. V shed 6 bases and J 7 bases; nucleotides not matched to a gene: 12.

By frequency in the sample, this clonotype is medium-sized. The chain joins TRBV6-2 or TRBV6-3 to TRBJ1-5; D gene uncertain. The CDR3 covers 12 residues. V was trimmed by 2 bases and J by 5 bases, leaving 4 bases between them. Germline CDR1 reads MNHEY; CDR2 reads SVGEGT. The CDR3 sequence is CASSYRDQPQHF. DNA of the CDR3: TGTGCCAGCAGTTACAGAGATCAGCCCCAGCATTTT.

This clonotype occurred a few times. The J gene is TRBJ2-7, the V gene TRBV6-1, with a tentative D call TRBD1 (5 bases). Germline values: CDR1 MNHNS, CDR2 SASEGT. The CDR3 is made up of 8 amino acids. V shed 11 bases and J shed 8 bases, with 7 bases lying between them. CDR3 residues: CAVGQQYF. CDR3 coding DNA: TGTGCCGTGGGGCAGCAGTACTTC.